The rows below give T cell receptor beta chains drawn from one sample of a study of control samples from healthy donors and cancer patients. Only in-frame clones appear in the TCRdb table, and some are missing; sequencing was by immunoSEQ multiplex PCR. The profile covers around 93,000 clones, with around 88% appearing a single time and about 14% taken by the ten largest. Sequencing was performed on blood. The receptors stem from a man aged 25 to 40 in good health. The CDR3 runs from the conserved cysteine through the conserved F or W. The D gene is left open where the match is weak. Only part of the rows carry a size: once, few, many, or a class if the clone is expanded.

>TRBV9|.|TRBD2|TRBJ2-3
CASSVGAGGDTQYF
TGTGCCAGCAGCGTAGGTGCGGGAGGCGATACGCAGTATTTT
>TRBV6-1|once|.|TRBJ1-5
CASSEVSRVPQHF
TGTGCCAGCAGTGAAGTCTCCAGGGTGCCCCAGCATTTT
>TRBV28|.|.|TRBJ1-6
CASSPTTTGPGRYNSPLHF
TGTGCCAGCAGCCCCACTACGACAGGTCCGGGGAGGTATAATTCACCCCTCCACTTT
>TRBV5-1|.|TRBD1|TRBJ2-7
CASSPTGSQYEQYF
TGCGCCAGCAGCCCGACAGGGAGCCAGTACGAGCAGTACTTC
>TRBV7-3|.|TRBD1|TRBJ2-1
CASSRRTGLDNEQFF
TGTGCCAGCAGCAGACGGACAGGGTTAGACAATGAGCAGTTCTTC
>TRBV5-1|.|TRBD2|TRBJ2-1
CASRSPGTRNRQFF
TGCGCCAGCAGGTCCCCCGGGACTAGAAATCGGCAGTTCTTC
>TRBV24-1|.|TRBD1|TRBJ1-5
CATSDTNRGVSNQPQHF
TGTGCCACCAGTGACACTAACAGGGGAGTTAGCAATCAGCCCCAGCATTTT
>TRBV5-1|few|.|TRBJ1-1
CASIMNTEAFF
TGCGCCAGCATTATGAACACTGAAGCTTTCTTT
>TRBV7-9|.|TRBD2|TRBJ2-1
CASSLVAWDYDNEQFF
TGTGCCAGCAGCTTAGTTGCATGGGACTACGACAATGAGCAGTTCTTC
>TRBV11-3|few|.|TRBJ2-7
CASSLERGVNSSYEQYF
TGTGCCAGCAGCTTAGAACGGGGAGTTAATAGCTCCTACGAGCAGTACTTC
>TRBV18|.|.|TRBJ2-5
CASSPGLIETQYF
TGTGCCAGCTCACCAGGGCTTATAGAGACCCAGTACTTC
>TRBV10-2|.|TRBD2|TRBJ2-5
CASSEKRGLAGAQETQYF
TGCGCCAGCAGTGAGAAGAGGGGACTAGCGGGAGCACAAGAGACCCAGTACTTC
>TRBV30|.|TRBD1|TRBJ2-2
CAWSADRGVGELFF
TGTGCCTGGAGTGCGGACAGGGGGGTCGGGGAGCTGTTTTTT
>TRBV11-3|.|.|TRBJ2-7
CASSFGSVTYEQYF
TGTGCCAGCAGCTTTGGGAGCGTCACCTACGAGCAGTACTTC
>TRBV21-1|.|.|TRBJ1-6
CASNSIEKPNSPLHF
TGTGCCAGCAACTCGATAGAAAAACCTAATTCACCCCTCCACTTT
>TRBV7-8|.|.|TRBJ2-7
CASSSNSQVPREQYF
TGTGCCAGCAGCTCCAACTCGCAGGTACCCCGCGAGCAGTACTTC
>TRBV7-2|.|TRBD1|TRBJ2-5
CASSQGTVQETQYF
TGTGCCAGCAGCCAAGGGACAGTCCAAGAGACCCAGTACTTC
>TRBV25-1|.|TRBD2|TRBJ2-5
CASSESGGGRWEETQYF
TGTGCCAGCAGTGAATCTGGTGGCGGGAGGTGGGAAGAGACCCAGTACTTC
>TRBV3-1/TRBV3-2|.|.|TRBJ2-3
CASTSPRRAVLTDTQYF
TGTGCCAGCACGAGTCCCCGTCGGGCGGTCCTCACAGATACGCAGTATTTT
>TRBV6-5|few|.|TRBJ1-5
CASSYSRGSEQPQHF
TGTGCCAGCAGTTACTCGAGGGGATCGGAGCAGCCCCAGCATTTT
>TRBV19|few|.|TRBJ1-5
CASSIRVGGQPQHF
TGTGCCAGTAGTATTCGAGTTGGGGGTCAGCCCCAGCATTTT
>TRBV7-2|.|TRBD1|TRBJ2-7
CASSLRQGWQYF
TGTGCCAGCAGCTTAAGACAGGGCTGGCAGTACTTC